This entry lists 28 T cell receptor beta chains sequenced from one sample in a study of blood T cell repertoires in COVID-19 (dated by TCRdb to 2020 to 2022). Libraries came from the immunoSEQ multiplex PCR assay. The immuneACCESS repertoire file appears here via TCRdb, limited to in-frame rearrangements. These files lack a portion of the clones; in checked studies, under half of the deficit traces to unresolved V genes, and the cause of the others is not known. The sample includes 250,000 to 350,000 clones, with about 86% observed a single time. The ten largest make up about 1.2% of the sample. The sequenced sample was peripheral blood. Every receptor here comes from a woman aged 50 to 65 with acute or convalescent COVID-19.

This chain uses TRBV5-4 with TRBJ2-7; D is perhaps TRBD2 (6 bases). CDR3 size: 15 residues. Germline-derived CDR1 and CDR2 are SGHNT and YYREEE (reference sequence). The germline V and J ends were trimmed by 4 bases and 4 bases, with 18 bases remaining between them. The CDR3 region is CASSPSDSGRYEQYF. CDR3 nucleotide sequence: TGTGCCAGCAGCCCCTCAGACAGCGGGCGATACGAGCAGTACTTC.

Written as DNA, the CDR3 is TGCGCCAGCAGCCAAGATTATGGCAGAAAAGAGACCCAGTACTTC. Encoded protein: CASSQDYGRKETQYF. The chain has TRBV4-3 and TRBJ2-5; the D is unclear. The CDR3 consists of 15 residues. Deletions cut 0 bases from V and 3 bases from J, with 11 bases between. Germline V lookup: CDR1 LGHNA, CDR2 YSLEER.

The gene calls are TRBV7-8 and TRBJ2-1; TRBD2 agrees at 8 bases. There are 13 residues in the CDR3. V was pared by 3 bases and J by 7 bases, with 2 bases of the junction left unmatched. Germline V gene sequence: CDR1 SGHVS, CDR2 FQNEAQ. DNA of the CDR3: TGTGCCAGCAGCTTGAGCGGGGGAAATGAGCAGTTCTTC. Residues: CASSLSGGNEQFF.

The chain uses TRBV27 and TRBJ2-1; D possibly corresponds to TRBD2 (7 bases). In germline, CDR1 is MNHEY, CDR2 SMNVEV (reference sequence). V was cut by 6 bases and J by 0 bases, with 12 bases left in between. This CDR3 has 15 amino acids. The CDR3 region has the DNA TGTGCCAGCAGGGACGGGGGGCGCTCCTACAATGAGCAGTTCTTC. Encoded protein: CASRDGGRSYNEQFF.

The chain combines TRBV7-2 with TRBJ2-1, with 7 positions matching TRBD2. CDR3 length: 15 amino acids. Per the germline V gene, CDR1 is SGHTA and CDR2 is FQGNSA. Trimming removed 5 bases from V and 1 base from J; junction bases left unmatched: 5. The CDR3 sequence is CASSRGRSSYNEQFF. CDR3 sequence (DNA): TGTGCCAGCAGCCGCGGGAGATCGTCCTACAATGAGCAGTTCTTC.

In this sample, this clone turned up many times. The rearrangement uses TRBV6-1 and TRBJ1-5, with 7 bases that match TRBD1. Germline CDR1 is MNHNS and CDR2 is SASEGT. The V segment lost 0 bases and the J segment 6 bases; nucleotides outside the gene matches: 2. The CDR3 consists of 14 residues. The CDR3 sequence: CASSEAGGVQPQHF. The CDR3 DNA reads TGTGCCAGCAGTGAAGCAGGGGGCGTTCAGCCCCAGCATTTT.

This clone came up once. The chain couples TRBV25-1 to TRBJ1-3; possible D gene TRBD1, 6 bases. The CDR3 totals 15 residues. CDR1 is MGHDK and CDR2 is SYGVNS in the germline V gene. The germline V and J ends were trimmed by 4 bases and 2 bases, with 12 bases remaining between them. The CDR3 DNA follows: TGTGCCAGCAGTGTTGGGGGGGGCCCTGGAAACACCATATATTTT. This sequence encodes CASSVGGGPGNTIYF.

The CDR3 nucleotides are TGTGCCACCAGTGAGTCCGGGGAAAAACTGTTTTTT. Its protein is CATSESGEKLFF. The V call is TRBV24-1, the J call TRBJ1-4, with D hard to call. Germline loops: CDR1 KGHDR, CDR2 SFDVKD. The CDR3 has 12 residues. Trimming took 4 bases from V and 8 from J, leaving 7 bases between them.

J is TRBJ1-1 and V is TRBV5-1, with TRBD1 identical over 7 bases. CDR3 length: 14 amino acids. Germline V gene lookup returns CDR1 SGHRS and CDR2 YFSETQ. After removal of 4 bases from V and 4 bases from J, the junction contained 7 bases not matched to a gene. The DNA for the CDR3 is TGCGCCAGCAGCATTACAGGGGAGGTCACTGAAGCTTTCTTT. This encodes CASSITGEVTEAFF.

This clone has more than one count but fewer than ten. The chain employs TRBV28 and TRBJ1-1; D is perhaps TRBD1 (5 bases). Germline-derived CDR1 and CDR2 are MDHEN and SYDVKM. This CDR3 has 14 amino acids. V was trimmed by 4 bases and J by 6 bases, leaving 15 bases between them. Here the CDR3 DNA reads TGTGCCAGCAGTTCTACAGGCGATCAGGCTGAAGCTTTCTTT. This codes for CASSSTGDQAEAFF.

In nucleotides, the CDR3 is TGTGCCAGCAGCCCCCGGGGGGGGGATGAGCAGTTCTTC. Amino acid sequence: CASSPRGGDEQFF. The chain is built from TRBV3-1 (or the pseudogene TRBV3-2) and TRBJ2-1; 8 bases align to TRBD2. There are 13 residues in the CDR3. V was clipped by 4 bases and J by 8 bases; unmatched bases: 4. Germline V gene lookup returns CDR1 LGHDT and CDR2 YNNKEL (reference sequence).

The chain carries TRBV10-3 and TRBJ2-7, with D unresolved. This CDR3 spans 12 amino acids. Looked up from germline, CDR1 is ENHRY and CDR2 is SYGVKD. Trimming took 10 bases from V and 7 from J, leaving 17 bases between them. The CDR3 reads CATAINAREQYF. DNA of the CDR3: TGTGCCACCGCTATTAATGCGCGAGAGCAGTACTTC.

The CDR3 coding sequence is TGTGCCAGTAGTATACTAGGCGTACGGGAGGACAATGAGCAGTTCTTC. Translated: CASSILGVREDNEQFF. The genes are TRBV19 and TRBJ2-1; 7 bases map to TRBD2. CDR3 length: 16 amino acids. The V gene end was trimmed by 2 bases and the J gene end by 5 bases; junction bases not matched to a gene: 9. Germline CDR1 reads LNHDA; CDR2 reads SQIVND (reference sequence). The full variable domain, rest sourced from reference TRBV19 and TRBJ2-1, is DGGITQSPKYLFRKEGQNVTLSCEQNLNHDAMYWYRQDPGQGLRLIYYSQIVNDFQKGDIAEGYSVSREKKESFPLTVTSAQKNPTAFYLCASSILGVREDNEQFFGPGTRLTVL.

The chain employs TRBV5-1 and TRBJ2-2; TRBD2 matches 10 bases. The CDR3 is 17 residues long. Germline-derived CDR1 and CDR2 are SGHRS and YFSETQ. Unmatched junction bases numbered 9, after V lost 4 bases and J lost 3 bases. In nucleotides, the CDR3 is TGCGCCAGCAGCCCCACCCCTAGCGGGAGAGACACCGGGGAGCTGTTTTTT. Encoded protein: CASSPTPSGRDTGELFF.

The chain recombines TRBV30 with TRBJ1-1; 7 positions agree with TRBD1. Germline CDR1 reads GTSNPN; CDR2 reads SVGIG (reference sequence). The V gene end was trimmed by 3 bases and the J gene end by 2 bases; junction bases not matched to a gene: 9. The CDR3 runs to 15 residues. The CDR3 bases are TGTGCCTGGAGGCCAAAGGGACAGCGAAACACTGAAGCTTTCTTT. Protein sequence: CAWRPKGQRNTEAFF.

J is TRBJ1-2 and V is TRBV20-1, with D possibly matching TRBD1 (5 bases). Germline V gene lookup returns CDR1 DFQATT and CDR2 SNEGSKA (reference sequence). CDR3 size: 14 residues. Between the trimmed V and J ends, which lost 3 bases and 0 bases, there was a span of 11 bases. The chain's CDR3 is CSASVSGANYGYTF. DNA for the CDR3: TGCAGTGCTAGTGTATCGGGGGCTAACTATGGCTACACCTTC.

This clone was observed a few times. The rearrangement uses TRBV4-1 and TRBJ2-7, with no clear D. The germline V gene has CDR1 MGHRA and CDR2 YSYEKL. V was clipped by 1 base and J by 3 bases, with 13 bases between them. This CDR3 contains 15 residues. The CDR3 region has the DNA TGCGCCAGCAGCCAAGTTGCAGTTGATTTCTACGAGCAGTACTTC. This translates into CASSQVAVDFYEQYF.

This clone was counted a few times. As DNA, the CDR3 is TGTGCCAGCGGAACAGGGTACAATGAGCAGTTCTTC. Translation: CASGTGYNEQFF. V and J are TRBV6-5 and TRBJ2-1, with TRBD1 as a possible D gene (6 bases). CDR1 MNHEY and CDR2 SVGAGI come from the germline V gene. The CDR3 is 12 residues long. The V gene lost 8 bases and the J gene lost 4 bases, with 9 bases spanning the gap.

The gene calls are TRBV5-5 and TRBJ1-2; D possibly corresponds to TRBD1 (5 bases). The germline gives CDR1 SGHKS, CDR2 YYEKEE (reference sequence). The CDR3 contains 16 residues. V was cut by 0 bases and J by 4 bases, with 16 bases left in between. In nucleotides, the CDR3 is TGTGCCAGCAGCTTGGGACCACAGGAGTCGGCCTATGGCTACACCTTC. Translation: CASSLGPQESAYGYTF.

DNA of the CDR3: TGTGCCAGCAGCCCCCCGGGACAGACTAACAATCAGCCCCAGCATTTT. Protein sequence: CASSPPGQTNNQPQHF. V gene TRBV11-3 combines with J gene TRBJ1-5; 7 bases fit TRBD1. The CDR3 is made up of 16 amino acids. Per germline, CDR1 SGHNT and CDR2 YENEEA. Trimming removed 5 bases from V and 3 bases from J; junction bases left unmatched: 10.

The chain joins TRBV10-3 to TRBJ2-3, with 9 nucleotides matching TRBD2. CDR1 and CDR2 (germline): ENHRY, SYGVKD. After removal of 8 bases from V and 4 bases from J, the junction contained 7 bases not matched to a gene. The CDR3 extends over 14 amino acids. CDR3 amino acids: CAISNSGSSDTQYF. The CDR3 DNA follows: TGTGCCATCTCGAATAGCGGGAGCTCAGATACGCAGTATTTT.

In DNA form, the CDR3 reads TGTGCCAGCAGCCAGGGGGGGGCAGGGAATAGGCTTAGTCAGCCCCAGCATTTT. It codes for CASSQGGAGNRLSQPQHF. This chain uses TRBV4-2 with TRBJ1-5; D is perhaps TRBD1 (6 bases). The ends were cut back, 3 bases at V and 6 bases at J, with 24 bases in the middle. CDR1 is LGHNA and CDR2 is YNFKEQ in the germline V gene. The CDR3 totals 18 residues.

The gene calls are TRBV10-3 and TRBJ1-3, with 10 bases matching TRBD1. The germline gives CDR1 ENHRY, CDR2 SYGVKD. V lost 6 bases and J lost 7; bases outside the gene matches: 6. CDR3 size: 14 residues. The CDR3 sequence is CAISHQGQGNTIYF. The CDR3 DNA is TGTGCCATCAGCCACCAGGGACAGGGGAACACCATATATTTT.

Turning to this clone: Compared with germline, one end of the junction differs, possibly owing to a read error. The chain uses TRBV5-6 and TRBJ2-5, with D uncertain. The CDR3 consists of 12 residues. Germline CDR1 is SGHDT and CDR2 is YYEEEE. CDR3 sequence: CASSLASETQYF. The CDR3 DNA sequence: TGTGCCAGCAGTTTGGCTTCTGAGACCCAGTACTTC.

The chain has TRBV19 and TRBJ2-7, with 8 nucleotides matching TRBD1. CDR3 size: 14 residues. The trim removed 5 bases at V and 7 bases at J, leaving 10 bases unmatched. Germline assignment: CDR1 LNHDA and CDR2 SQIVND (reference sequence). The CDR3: CASSPGTGALEQYF. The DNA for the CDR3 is TGTGCCAGTAGTCCCGGGACAGGTGCGTTGGAGCAGTACTTC.

CDR3 amino acids: CASSLGSGRSNYGYTF. The CDR3 bases are TGTGCCAGCAGCTTAGGATCCGGCAGGTCTAACTATGGCTACACCTTC. The J gene is TRBJ1-2, the V gene TRBV7-2; D not certain. CDR1 SGHTA and CDR2 FQGNSA come from the germline V gene. The length of the CDR3 is 16 residues. V was trimmed by 1 base and J by 0 bases, leaving 12 bases between them.

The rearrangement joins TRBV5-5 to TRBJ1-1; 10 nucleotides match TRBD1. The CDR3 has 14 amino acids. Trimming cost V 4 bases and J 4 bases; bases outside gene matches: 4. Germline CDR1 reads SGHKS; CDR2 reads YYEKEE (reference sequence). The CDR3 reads CASSLTGGITEAFF. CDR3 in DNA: TGTGCCAGCAGCCTGACAGGGGGCATCACTGAAGCTTTCTTT.

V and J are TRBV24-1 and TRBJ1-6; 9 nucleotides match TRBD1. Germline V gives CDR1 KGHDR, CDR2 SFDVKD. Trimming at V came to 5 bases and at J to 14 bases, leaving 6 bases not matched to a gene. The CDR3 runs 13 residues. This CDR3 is CATSAPDRGTLHF. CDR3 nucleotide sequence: TGTGCCACCAGTGCTCCGGACAGGGGCACCCTCCACTTT.